This entry describes one T cell receptor beta chain. This clonotype came up a few times. What antigen it recognizes has not been identified. Base qualities are not recorded, but no much larger clone differs from it by a single base. The data were taken from a study of blood T cells in healthy people across ages (dated by TCRdb to 2014 to 2015). Turning to the overall study: In model experiments, template switching captured about one uniquely barcoded TCR beta cDNA molecule for every two T cells. Age-related changes in TCR beta repertoire diversity were measured in the study by deep sequencing normalized with unique cDNA molecular identifiers. Donors were grouped into four age groups: young (average 16 years), middle-aged (roughly 40), aged (approximately 67) and long-lived (82). Using the same blood draw, the study looked at two additional independent replicas of 1 million unique cDNA reads for two donors, one aged 18 to 29 and the other aged 80 or older.

The protocol used for the library was 5' RACE. The instrument was an Illumina HiSeq 2500. A second PCR of roughly 6 to 12 cycles was performed with a sample-barcoded 5' primer and a J-beta primer mix. A unique molecular identifier was introduced onto each TCR beta cDNA molecule by a template-switch 5' adaptor carrying 12 random nucleotides. At least 2.5 million CDR3-containing paired-end reads were obtained from each sample. First-strand cDNA was synthesized from all RNA with the Mint cDNA synthesis kit, primed by a TRBC-specific oligonucleotide. After uracil-DNA glycosylase treatment, a first 18-cycle PCR used universal primers M1SS and BC2_uni_R on all cDNA. The source study handled its data this way. For normalization, 1 million high-quality reads were randomly selected from each sample, with every read carrying a distinct molecular identifier. Reads sharing molecular identifiers were discarded rather than binned into consensus sequences. MiTCR, set to a Q25 quality threshold and the strictest error-elimination algorithm, was used for CDR3 identification, clonotype clustering and error correction. A nonparametric unseen species model using Euler transformation provided a lower-bound estimate of total TCR beta diversity. TCRdb applied fastp at Q25 and MiXCR to the public reads, then kept only in-frame beta chains. Identical CDR3 protein sequences are pooled into one entry, listed with their most common genes and DNA. TCRdb, not the original authors, processed these V and J calls. This sample gives 700,000 to 900,000 distinct CDR3 sequences in total; about a quarter of them show up just once. The ten biggest clones cover about 3% of the sample.

Donors were roughly 40 systemically healthy Caucasian individuals from Russia aged roughly 6 to 90 years. Approximately 10 milliliters of peripheral blood were collected from each donor into EDTA-treated Vacutainer tubes. Ficoll-Paque density-gradient centrifugation was used to isolate PBMCs, with at least 7 million obtained per sample. Total RNA was extracted from PBMCs with Trizol reagent, with at least 5 micrograms obtained per sample. The percentages of naive CD45RAhigh/CD27high T cells were determined by flow cytometry on a PBMC aliquot from every donor. The germline V gene (reference sequence) gives CDR1 as DFQATT and CDR2 as SNEGSKA. The CDR3, from cysteine to phenylalanine, totals 12 residues. The read is trimmed to its CDR3 DNA, 36 bases read in frame from base 1. Findings and caveats that apply to the study as a whole: Because the CMV infection status of the donors was unknown, age-related changes in expanded clonotypes may potentially have been confounded. There was a strong correlation between observed TCR beta diversity and the percentage of naive T cells measured by flow cytometry. Since profiling was done on bulk unsorted PBMCs, naive and antigen-experienced compartments could not be conclusively compared. Estimates of total diversity based on one million sequenced T cells were regarded as lower bounds and as underestimates. Observed TCR beta diversity per million T cells fell roughly linearly with age, and a significant reduction was already apparent by age around 36. The long-lived group showed more naive CD4+ T cells, fewer expanded clones and increased TCR diversity than the aged group, suggesting age selection.

The data also belong to a second study, concerning T cells of mothers and their children. Taken from the second paper: Nine systemically healthy Caucasian individuals served as donors, namely three mothers together with their six children. cDNA synthesis consumed the entire amount of extracted RNA, loaded at 1.5 ug RNA in each 15 ul reaction. In the second PCR, the M1S primer introduced both the sample barcodes and 2-4 random nucleotides. More than 9 million TCR beta CDR3 reads were obtained from each mother, and about 3 million reads were obtained from each child. Thymic selection shapes the output of TCR recombination in a similar way in related and unrelated pairs, and inherited differences have a minor effect. Normalized repertoire overlap was always slightly but never significantly higher in related than unrelated mother-child pairs. No persistent microchimeric T cell clones were found, with a detection sensitivity of approximately 95 clones per million clonotypes. The study used deep NGS to compare TCR beta repertoires of mothers and children, seeking features distinguishing related mother-child pairs from unrelated individuals. The mean age was roughly 40 +/- 4 years for the mothers and roughly 10 +/- 4 years for the children. After adapter ligation was performed with NEBNext reagents, the libraries were sequenced on an Illumina HiSeq 2000 with 100+100 nt paired-end reads. To prevent cross-contamination, the mother and child libraries were prepared a month apart and were sequenced in separate runs. For each donor, between roughly 450,000 and 2,100,000 distinct TCR beta clonotypes were identified. Naive TCR beta clonotypes were estimated from low-frequency clonotypes matched to each donor's FACS-determined naive share, without sorting.

The chain was built from TRBV20-1 and TRBJ2-5, and TRBD2 may be the D gene, going by 5 matching bases. The assigned J gene may be wrong: the sequence end matches TRBJ2-7 better. The TCR comes from a boy younger than 18 in good health. Specimen: blood. The sequenced DNA: TGCAGTGCTAGAAGCGGAATGCACGAGCAGTACTTC. Its protein reads: CSARSGMHEQYF.